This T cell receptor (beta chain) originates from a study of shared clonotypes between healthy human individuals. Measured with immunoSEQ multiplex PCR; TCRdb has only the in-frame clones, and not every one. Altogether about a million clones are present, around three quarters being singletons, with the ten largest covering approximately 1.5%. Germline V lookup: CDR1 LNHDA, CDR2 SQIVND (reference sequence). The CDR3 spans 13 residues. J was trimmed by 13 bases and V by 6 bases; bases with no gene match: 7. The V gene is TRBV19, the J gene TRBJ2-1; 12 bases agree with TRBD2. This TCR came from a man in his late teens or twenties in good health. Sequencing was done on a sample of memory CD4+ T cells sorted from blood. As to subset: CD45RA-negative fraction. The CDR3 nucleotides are TGTGCCAGTAGACTAGCGGGAGGCGCATCTCAGTTCTTC. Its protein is CASRLAGGASQFF.